This passage covers 10 T cell receptor beta chains from one sample sequenced in a study of shared clonotypes between healthy human individuals. The assay was immunoSEQ multiplex PCR, and TCRdb's table has in-frame clones only and misses some. Of over a million clones listed, more than 75% were seen once; the top ten hold 0.55% to 0.7%. Specimen: memory CD4+ T cells from PBMCs. Described subset: CD45RA-negative fraction. All receptors derive from a man younger than 35 in good health. Some clones in this sample may be carry-over from other donors' samples.

With regard to this clone: This sequence may be a read error, since a much larger clone differs from it by one base. Other DNA sequences in this sample translate to the same CDR3. This chain joins TRBV28 and TRBJ1-2; D is unresolved. Germline CDR1 MDHEN, CDR2 SYDVKM. The CDR3 is made up of 14 amino acids. V lost 4 bases, J lost 4 bases, and 13 bases lay in between. The DNA for the CDR3 is TGTGCCAGCAGTTCCCCTAGTGGTGGCTATGGCTACACCTTC. Protein: CASSSPSGGYGYTF.

About this clone itself: The likely explanation is a read error, given a far larger clone one base away. The sample has other DNA sequences that encode this CDR3 too. The chain combines TRBV5-6 with TRBJ2-5; D is uncertain. V lost 2 bases to trimming and J lost 3 bases, with 2 bases between them. CDR3 length equals 11 residues. Looked up from germline, CDR1 is SGHDT and CDR2 is YYEEEE. The CDR3 sequence: CASSLEETQYF. DNA for the CDR3: TGTGCCAGCAGCTTAGAAGAGACCCAGTACTTC.

As concerns this clone: Additional DNA sequences in this sample encode the identical CDR3. CDR3 sequence (DNA): TGCGCCAGCAGCTTGGCGGGAGCTGGAAACACCATATATTTT. Translating gives CASSLAGAGNTIYF. The genes are TRBV5-1 and TRBJ1-3, with D unresolved. The CDR3 is made up of 14 amino acids. V lost 0 bases to trimming and J lost 2 bases, with 6 bases between them. CDR1 SGHRS and CDR2 YFSETQ come from the germline V gene. The full variable domain, with the rest looked up from reference TRBV5-1 and TRBJ1-3, is KAGVTQTPRYLIKTRGQQVTLSCSPISGHRSVSWYQQTPGQGLQFLFEYFSETQRNKGNFPGRFSGRQFSNSRSEMNVSTLELGDSALYLCASSLAGAGNTIYFGEGSWLTVV.

The chain is built from TRBV5-4 and TRBJ2-1, with a tentative D call TRBD2 (5 bases). The germline V and J ends were trimmed by 5 bases and 3 bases, with 18 bases remaining between them. The length of the CDR3 is 16 residues. Germline V gene sequence: CDR1 SGHNT, CDR2 YYREEE (reference sequence). The CDR3 nucleotides are TGTGCCAGCAGTCGGCCGGACGGCGGGCTCTACAATGAGCAGTTCTTC. Translating gives CASSRPDGGLYNEQFF.

This chain uses TRBV28 with TRBJ1-2; 9 positions match TRBD1. In germline, CDR1 is MDHEN, CDR2 SYDVKM. This CDR3 is built from 17 residues. The V gene end was trimmed by 6 bases and the J gene end by 1 base; junction bases not matched to a gene: 12. The CDR3 DNA is TGTGCCAGCAGCGTGCCGGGACAGGGACGGGATAACTATGGCTACACCTTC. Protein sequence: CASSVPGQGRDNYGYTF.

The sample holds a few counts of this clone. The rearrangement links TRBV27 to TRBJ1-5; D is unresolved. V was cut by 6 bases and J by 7 bases, with 16 bases left in between. Germline V gene sequence: CDR1 MNHEY, CDR2 SMNVEV (reference sequence). The CDR3 length is 14 residues. The CDR3 DNA reads as TGTGCCAGCAGCGCAGTCATGGGCTGGCAGCCCCAGCATTTT. It codes for CASSAVMGWQPQHF.

V and J are TRBV27 and TRBJ1-2, with 12 bases fitting TRBD1. This CDR3 has 15 residues. In germline, CDR1 is MNHEY, CDR2 SMNVEV (reference sequence). The J segment lost 8 bases and the V segment lost 5 bases, leaving 9 bases of the junction unmatched. CDR3 region: CASSPWGQGAGGYTF. The CDR3 DNA sequence: TGTGCCAGCAGTCCTTGGGGACAGGGGGCGGGAGGCTACACCTTC.

This rearrangement joins TRBV7-8 to TRBJ1-2; possibly TRBD1 for D (5 bases). With 5 bases removed from V and 3 bases from J, the gap between germline ends came to 10 bases. CDR1 SGHVS and CDR2 FQNEAQ come from the germline V gene. The CDR3 is 13 residues long. The CDR3 here is CASSPTEHYGYTF. For the CDR3, the DNA is TGTGCCAGCAGCCCGACAGAACACTATGGCTACACCTTC.

The genes are TRBV6-1 and TRBJ1-2; tentatively, D is TRBD1 (5 bases). Per the germline V gene, CDR1 is MNHNS and CDR2 is SASEGT. The CDR3 length is 13 residues. V lost 4 bases and J 8 bases, leaving 14 bases between the germline ends. The CDR3, as DNA: TGTGCCAGCAGTGTAAACCGGGACTTCGGCTACACCTTC. It yields the protein CASSVNRDFGYTF.

The chain joins TRBV6-1 to TRBJ1-4, with D hard to call. The V gene lost 4 bases and the J gene lost 6 bases, with 3 bases spanning the gap. This CDR3 comprises 11 residues. CDR1 is MNHNS, CDR2 SASEGT, per germline. The CDR3 nucleotides read TGTGCCAGCAGTGGATATGAAAAACTGTTTTTT. Its translation: CASSGYEKLFF.